This entry features one T cell receptor (beta chain) sequence. The source of the sample is a study of shared clonotypes between healthy human individuals. The CDR3 covers 15 residues. CDR1 and CDR2 from the germline V gene are MNHEY and SMNVEV (reference sequence). J was trimmed by 1 base and V by 5 bases; bases with no gene match: 4. Sequenced by immunoSEQ multiplex PCR; TCRdb stores in-frame clones only, minus some. The sample has just over 2,000,000 clones, 85% to 95% seen once. The TCR originated in a man aged 18 to 29 in good health. The sample comprised naive CD4+ T cells sorted from blood. Subset here: CD45RA+ positively selected. V is TRBV27 and J is TRBJ2-3, with 9 bases fitting TRBD2. As DNA, the CDR3 is TGTGCCAGCAGTCCCTGGACTAGCGGCACAGATACGCAGTATTTT. Residues: CASSPWTSGTDTQYF.